The 3 T cell receptor beta chains reported below all come from one sample, sequenced in a study of shared clonotypes between healthy human individuals. The table came from immunoSEQ multiplex PCR; TCRdb's copy has only in-frame clones and leaves some out. The table lists 450,000 to 500,000 clones, about 78% of them singletons. The specimen was PBMCs. The source of these receptors is a woman in her 40s in good health. Some clones in this sample may be carry-over from other donors' samples.

The V and J genes are TRBV4-1 and TRBJ2-1, with 15 bases aligning to TRBD2. The CDR3 has 16 residues. Losses at the gene ends were 8 bases for V and 4 bases for J; bases not matched to a gene: 6. Germline V CDR1 and CDR2: MGHRA, YSYEKL. This chain's CDR3 is CASRGLAGGRYNEQFF. In DNA form, the CDR3 reads TGCGCCAGCCGGGGACTAGCGGGAGGCAGGTACAATGAGCAGTTCTTC.

This rearrangement joins TRBV10-3 to TRBJ2-2; the D call may be TRBD1 or TRBD2 (6 bases each). Trimming shortened V by 8 bases and J by 0 bases, and 16 bases separated the two germline ends. CDR3 length: 16 residues. Germline V gives CDR1 ENHRY, CDR2 SYGVKD. CDR3 DNA sequence: TGTGCCATCCTAGGGGGGCGCACCGCGAACACCGGGGAGCTGTTTTTT. The encoded protein is CAILGGRTANTGELFF.

This chain joins TRBV28 and TRBJ2-7; 14 bases map to TRBD2. Germline values: CDR1 MDHEN, CDR2 SYDVKM. The V gene end was trimmed by 10 bases and the J gene end by 4 bases; junction bases not matched to a gene: 9. The CDR3 sequence is 15 residues long. CDR3 in DNA: TGTGCCACCGGACTAGCGGGAGGACGCCTATACGAGCAGTACTTC. It encodes CATGLAGGRLYEQYF.